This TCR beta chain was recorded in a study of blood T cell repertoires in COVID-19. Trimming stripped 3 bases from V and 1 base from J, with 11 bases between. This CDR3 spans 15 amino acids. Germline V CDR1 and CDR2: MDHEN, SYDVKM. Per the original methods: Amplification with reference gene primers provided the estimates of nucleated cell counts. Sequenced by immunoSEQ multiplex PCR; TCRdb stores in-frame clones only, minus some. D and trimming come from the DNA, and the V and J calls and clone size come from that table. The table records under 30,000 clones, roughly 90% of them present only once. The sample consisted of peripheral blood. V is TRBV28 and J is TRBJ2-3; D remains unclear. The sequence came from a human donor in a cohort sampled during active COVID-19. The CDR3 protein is CASSLPQAGTDTQYF. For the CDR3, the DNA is TGTGCCAGCAGTTTGCCGCAGGCCGGCACAGATACGCAGTATTTT.